A single sample gave rise to the 31 T cell receptor beta chains below, sequenced in a study of regulatory T cells in long-lasting Graves disease. Stated time point: newly diagnosed GD, antithyroid drugs for less than 3 months. Generation of the TCR library employed RNA extracted from PBMCs. Researchers made TCR beta libraries by using iRepertoire HTBI primers and running Arm-PCR on CDR3 regions. In TCRdb, the multiplex PCR reads were re-called with MiXCR into one record per CDR3 protein. The sample consists of some 490,000 distinct CDR3 sequences, 12% of them appearing once. These data also formed part of another study, on T cells in Graves' hyperthyroidism and ophthalmopathy.

Specimen: peripheral blood mononuclear cells (PBMCs), collected at new diagnosis, from a patient treated with antithyroid drugs. These receptors were obtained from a woman aged 30 to 39 with Graves disease.

Many counts were recorded for this clonotype. V and J are TRBV18 and TRBJ2-7; TRBD2 aligns across 8 bases. This CDR3 comprises 14 residues. Germline V lookup: CDR1 KGHSH, CDR2 LQKENI. V was clipped by 2 bases and J by 5 bases; unmatched bases: 5. The CDR3 region has the DNA TGTGCCAGCTCACCAACGGGAGGGCCAAACGAGCAGTACTTC. It translates to CASSPTGGPNEQYF.

V is TRBV30 and J is TRBJ1-3; D gene unclear. Germline V gives CDR1 GTSNPN, CDR2 SVGIG (reference sequence). The CDR3 covers 15 residues. V was clipped by 4 bases and J by 0 bases, with 13 bases between them. The CDR3 protein is CAWTFDGNSGNTIYF. The CDR3 DNA reads as TGTGCCTGGACCTTCGACGGAAACTCTGGAAACACCATATATTTT.

This clonotype was seen ten or more times. The chain joins TRBV11-1 to TRBJ2-4; the match to TRBD2 covers 15 bases. Germline V gives CDR1 SGHAT, CDR2 FQDESV (reference sequence). The V gene end was trimmed by 2 bases and the J gene end by 9 bases; junction bases not matched to a gene: 5. The CDR3 spans 16 residues. CDR3 nucleotide sequence: TGTGCCAGCAGCTTAACCGGGACTAGCGGGAGGAGCATTCAGTACTTC. This encodes CASSLTGTSGRSIQYF.

This clonotype was detected only a few times. The chain recombines TRBV5-4 with TRBJ2-5; 9 nucleotides line up with TRBD2. Trimming cost V 3 bases and J 1 base; bases outside gene matches: 10. Germline CDR1 and CDR2: SGHNT and YYREEE (reference sequence). The length of the CDR3 is 17 residues. Here the CDR3 reads CASSWGEGLAPQETQYF. In DNA, the CDR3 is TGTGCCAGCAGCTGGGGCGAGGGACTAGCTCCCCAAGAGACCCAGTACTTC.

The chain employs TRBV18 and TRBJ2-5, with 7 bases that match TRBD1. Per germline, CDR1 KGHSH and CDR2 LQKENI. The CDR3 has 16 amino acids. V was clipped by 6 bases and J by 4 bases; unmatched bases: 14. CDR3 DNA sequence: TGTGCCAGCTCCAGTCGATTGGCTGACAGGGCAGAGACCCAGTACTTC. Amino acids: CASSSRLADRAETQYF.

This clonotype came up many times. This chain links TRBV3-1 with TRBJ1-2, with 11 bases matching TRBD1. The V gene's germline CDR1 is LGHDT and CDR2 YNNKEL (reference sequence). CDR3 length: 16 amino acids. J lost 8 bases, V lost 0 bases, and 8 bases had no gene match. The CDR3 DNA reads TGTGCCAGCAGCCAAGAGTCCCGGACAGGGGGCGAGGGCTACACCTTC. Amino acids: CASSQESRTGGEGYTF.

The V and J genes are TRBV4-1 and TRBJ2-2, with D unclear. Trimming removed 1 base from V and 5 bases from J, with 11 bases in between. The CDR3 is 15 amino acids. Germline V lookup: CDR1 MGHRA, CDR2 YSYEKL. The CDR3 loop reads CASSQGLVGTGELFF. The CDR3 DNA sequence: TGCGCCAGCAGCCAAGGACTCGTGGGGACCGGGGAGCTGTTTTTT.

Many counts were recorded for this clonotype. J is TRBJ2-2 and V is TRBV10-2; 9 bases are shared with TRBD1. The length of the CDR3 is 18 residues. Unmatched junction bases numbered 14, after V lost 8 bases and J lost 1 base. Germline assignment: CDR1 WSHSY and CDR2 SAAADI. CDR3 protein: CASQRMPGQGLNTGELFF. The DNA of the CDR3 is TGCGCCAGCCAGAGAATGCCGGGACAGGGTTTGAACACCGGGGAGCTGTTTTTT.

V gene TRBV6-5 combines with J gene TRBJ1-1; no definite D call. V dropped 0 bases and J dropped 5 bases, with 7 bases sitting between them. CDR1 MNHEY and CDR2 SVGAGI come from the germline V gene. This CDR3 is 13 amino acids long. CDR3 in DNA: TGTGCCAGCAGTTACTCGGGAGCAACTGAAGCTTTCTTT. Protein: CASSYSGATEAFF.

This clonotype has a count of ten or more. The J gene is TRBJ2-2, the V gene TRBV12-3 or TRBV12-4, with 10 bases that match TRBD2. CDR3 length: 18 amino acids. V lost 2 bases to trimming and J lost 1 base; unmatched junction nucleotides: 7. Written as DNA, the CDR3 is TGTGCCAGCAGTTTATCACCCAGCGGGAGGGGGAACACCGGGGAGCTGTTTTTT. This codes for CASSLSPSGRGNTGELFF.

The table lists this clonotype with many counts. The rearrangement joins TRBV19 to TRBJ1-1; D unresolved. Looked up from germline, CDR1 is LNHDA and CDR2 is SQIVND (reference sequence). The CDR3 has 14 amino acids. Trimming took 6 bases from V and 0 from J, leaving 11 bases between them. CDR3 sequence reads: CASSSGALNTEAFF. The CDR3 region has the DNA TGTGCCAGTAGCTCCGGAGCTCTGAACACTGAAGCTTTCTTT. Full variable domain (rest looked up from reference TRBV19 and TRBJ1-1): DGGITQSPKYLFRKEGQNVTLSCEQNLNHDAMYWYRQDPGQGLRLIYYSQIVNDFQKGDIAEGYSVSREKKESFPLTVTSAQKNPTAFYLCASSSGALNTEAFFGQGTRLTVV.

This clonotype was seen a handful of times. The J gene is TRBJ1-2, the V gene TRBV6-1; D not resolved. Germline loops: CDR1 MNHNS, CDR2 SASEGT. This CDR3 has 18 amino acids. The germline V and J ends were trimmed by 6 bases and 4 bases, with 27 bases remaining between them. CDR3 nucleotide sequence: TGTGCCAGCAGCAGGACGGAGGACCCGTTTGGGTATGGCTATGGCTACACCTTC. Protein product: CASSRTEDPFGYGYGYTF.

This clonotype was counted at least ten times. CDR3 sequence: CASSLSGRASYNEQFF. The CDR3 DNA reads as TGTGCCAGCAGTTTATCCGGGAGGGCCTCCTACAATGAGCAGTTCTTC. The genes are TRBV12-3 or TRBV12-4 and TRBJ2-1; 8 bases match TRBD2. The CDR3 is 16 residues long. The V gene end was trimmed by 2 bases and the J gene end by 0 bases; junction bases not matched to a gene: 3.

This clonotype was observed many times. The CDR3 protein is CASSPDVLAGGHEQFF. The CDR3 DNA follows: TGTGCCAGCAGTCCGGATGTACTAGCGGGAGGGCATGAGCAGTTCTTC. The chain uses TRBV6-2 or TRBV6-3 and TRBJ2-1; 13 nucleotides line up with TRBD2. The CDR3 contains 16 residues. V trimming: 5 bases; J trimming: 8 bases; junction bases outside the gene matches: 9. Per germline, CDR1 MNHEY and CDR2 SVGEGT.

This clonotype was observed at least ten times. The chain is built from TRBV11-2 and TRBJ2-1; D might be TRBD2 (6 bases). Germline lookup yields CDR1 SGHAT and CDR2 FQNNGV. CDR3 length: 13 residues. V lost 6 bases and J lost 3, with 9 bases in between. CDR3 in amino acids: CASSLGLYNEQFF. CDR3 coding DNA: TGTGCCAGCAGTTTGGGACTCTACAATGAGCAGTTCTTC. Combining the CDR3 with reference TRBV11-2 and TRBJ2-1 gives the whole variable domain EAGVAQSPRYKIIEKRQSVAFWCNPISGHATLYWYQQILGQGPKLLIQFQNNGVVDDSQLPKDRFSAERLKGVDSTLKIQPAKLEDSAVYLCASSLGLYNEQFFGPGTRLTVL.

The table lists this clonotype with many counts. J is TRBJ2-1 and V is TRBV11-3; D unresolved. V was pared by 5 bases and J by 9 bases, with 17 bases between. Germline CDR1 is SGHNT and CDR2 is YENEEA. The CDR3 is 14 residues long. In nucleotides, the CDR3 is TGTGCCAGCAGCGTTGCAGGACGGCTCCCTGAGCAGTTCTTC. Translating gives CASSVAGRLPEQFF.

This clonotype has at least ten counts. The rearrangement uses TRBV12-3 or TRBV12-4 and TRBJ1-1; TRBD1 agrees at 7 bases. This CDR3 spans 16 amino acids. Germline trimming cut 5 bases from V and 1 base from J; bases unmatched to any gene: 10. The CDR3 here is CASSRGRGARNTEAFF. The DNA for the CDR3 is TGTGCCAGCAGTAGGGGGCGGGGGGCACGGAACACTGAAGCTTTCTTT.

This clonotype showed up many times. The chain is built from TRBV20-1 and TRBJ1-2, with a possible D match to TRBD1 (5 bases). V was pared by 6 bases and J by 4 bases, with 18 bases between. The CDR3 extends over 14 amino acids. Germline assignment: CDR1 DFQATT and CDR2 SNEGSKA (reference sequence). The CDR3 DNA is TGCAGTGCCGGGGGAGCTAGGGACCCCTATGGCTACACCTTC. Amino acids: CSAGGARDPYGYTF.

This clonotype appeared a few times. The chain employs TRBV30 and TRBJ2-4; no definite D call. V was cut by 2 bases and J by 2 bases, with 10 bases left in between. The V gene's germline CDR1 is GTSNPN and CDR2 SVGIG (reference sequence). The CDR3 loop spans 14 amino acids. CDR3 sequence: CAWSSASPKNIQYF. The CDR3 DNA reads as TGTGCCTGGAGTTCAGCTTCTCCCAAAAACATTCAGTACTTC.

This clonotype was picked up many times. The rearrangement joins TRBV12-3 or TRBV12-4 to TRBJ1-1; D is ambiguous. V was pared by 7 bases and J by 4 bases, with 16 bases between. The CDR3 is 14 residues long. The CDR3 reads CASTQRRGITEAFF. The CDR3 bases are TGTGCCAGCACCCAGAGGCGGGGTATCACTGAAGCTTTCTTT.

The genes are TRBV4-1 and TRBJ2-2; a weak D match, TRBD1 (6 bases). Per the germline V gene, CDR1 is MGHRA and CDR2 is YSYEKL. Trimming shortened V by 0 bases and J by 0 bases, and 11 bases separated the two germline ends. The CDR3 covers 17 residues. The CDR3 is CASSQDPRGSNTGELFF. The CDR3, as DNA: TGCGCCAGCAGCCAAGATCCGAGGGGGTCGAACACCGGGGAGCTGTTTTTT.

J is TRBJ2-2 and V is TRBV6-2 or TRBV6-3, with D possibly matching TRBD1 (6 bases). The CDR3 runs to 16 residues. The germline V and J ends were trimmed by 7 bases and 9 bases, with 24 bases remaining between them. Germline values: CDR1 MNHEY, CDR2 SVGEGT. The CDR3 nucleotides read TGTGCCAGCATTAGGCCACTACAGGGTAACACGTGGGAGCTGTTTTTT. Amino acids: CASIRPLQGNTWELFF.

The table lists this clonotype with a few counts. The chain employs TRBV28 and TRBJ1-3; no reliable D call. Per germline, CDR1 MDHEN and CDR2 SYDVKM. The CDR3 contains 14 residues. The ends were cut back, 3 bases at V and 0 bases at J, with 6 bases in the middle. The CDR3 DNA reads TGTGCCAGCAGTTTTGACTTCTCTGGAAACACCATATATTTT. It codes for CASSFDFSGNTIYF.

The chain links TRBV19 to TRBJ1-1, with TRBD1 matching 7 bases. CDR1 and CDR2 (germline): LNHDA, SQIVND (reference sequence). J was trimmed by 4 bases and V by 7 bases; bases with no gene match: 3. This CDR3 comprises 12 residues. The CDR3 loop reads CASIRGSTEAFF. Written as DNA, the CDR3 is TGTGCCAGTATCAGGGGGAGCACTGAAGCTTTCTTT. The full variable domain, completed using reference TRBV19 and TRBJ1-1, is DGGITQSPKYLFRKEGQNVTLSCEQNLNHDAMYWYRQDPGQGLRLIYYSQIVNDFQKGDIAEGYSVSREKKESFPLTVTSAQKNPTAFYLCASIRGSTEAFFGQGTRLTVV.

The gene calls are TRBV6-1 and TRBJ2-5, with D possibly TRBD1 on 5 matching bases. The tail of the sequence fits TRBJ2-1 better, so the J call may be wrong. Germline V gives CDR1 MNHNS, CDR2 SASEGT. The CDR3 contains 16 residues. The CDR3: CASTPFGADAYNEQFF. For the CDR3, the DNA is TGTGCCAGCACCCCCTTTGGGGCTGACGCCTACAATGAGCAGTTCTTC.

This clonotype has at least ten counts. The chain recombines TRBV3-1 with TRBJ1-4; 9 bases match TRBD1. V was pared by 4 bases and J by 1 base, with 4 bases of the junction left unmatched. The CDR3 spans 16 residues. From germline, CDR1 is LGHDT and CDR2 YNNKEL (reference sequence). In DNA form, the CDR3 reads TGTGCCAGCAGCCTCGGGACAGGGCGAACTAATGAAAAACTGTTTTTT. Translating gives CASSLGTGRTNEKLFF. Using reference TRBV3-1 and TRBJ1-4 for the parts outside the CDR3, the full variable domain is DTAVSQTPKYLVTQMGNDKSIKCEQNLGHDTMYWYKQDSKKFLKIMFSYNNKELIINETVPNRFSPKSPDKAHLNLHINSLELGDSAVYFCASSLGTGRTNEKLFFGSGTQLSVL.

V gene TRBV7-8 combines with J gene TRBJ1-5; a weak D match, TRBD1 (6 bases). CDR1 is SGHVS, CDR2 FQNEAQ, per germline. Trimming stripped 0 bases from V and 7 bases from J, with 16 bases between. This CDR3 comprises 16 residues. Written as DNA, the CDR3 is TGTGCCAGCAGCTTAGCGTTTTGGGGGGCAGGACAGCCCCAGCATTTT. This codes for CASSLAFWGAGQPQHF.

Regarding this clonotype: A much larger clone is a single base away; this may be a read error. The chain carries TRBV11-2 and TRBJ2-5; 11 bases agree with TRBD2. J gave up 5 bases and V 5 bases, and 22 bases lay outside the gene matches. Germline-derived CDR1 and CDR2 are SGHAT and FQNNGV. The CDR3 extends over 20 amino acids. CDR3 DNA: TGTGCCAGCAGCATCGAGGGGCTCTGCCTGGGACTAGCGGAATGGGAGACCCAGTACTTC. This sequence encodes CASSIEGLCLGLAEWETQYF.

This clonotype was found many times. The CDR3 reads CASSTGYFYEQYF. The CDR3 DNA reads as TGTGCCAGCTCAACGGGATACTTCTACGAGCAGTACTTC. The chain combines TRBV18 with TRBJ2-7; D is possibly TRBD2 (5 bases). The CDR3 is 13 residues long. CDR1 is KGHSH and CDR2 is LQKENI in the germline V gene. The germline V and J ends were trimmed by 5 bases and 3 bases, with 11 bases remaining between them.

Of note for this clonotype: A much larger clone sits a single nucleotide away, making a read error possible. The CDR3 protein is CATSRDLAYSYNEQYF. As DNA, the CDR3 is TGTGCCACCAGCAGAGATCTAGCGTACTCCTACAATGAGCAGTACTTC. The V call is TRBV15, the J call TRBJ2-7, with D possibly matching TRBD2 (6 bases). Germline V gene lookup returns CDR1 LNHNV and CDR2 YYDKDF (reference sequence). The CDR3 spans 16 residues. V was shortened by 0 bases and J by 7 bases, with 19 bases between the two germline ends. The full variable domain, rest sourced from reference TRBV15 and TRBJ2-7, is DAMVIQNPRYQVTQFGKPVTLSCSQTLNHNVMYWYQQKSSQAPKLLFHYYDKDFNNEADTPDNFQSRRPNTSFCFLDIRSPGLGDTAMYLCATSRDLAYSYNEQYFGPGTRLTVT.

There are many counts of this clonotype. The gene calls are TRBV6-1 and TRBJ1-5, with TRBD1 matching 12 bases. V was clipped by 6 bases and J by 0 bases; unmatched bases: 9. The CDR3 spans 18 residues. CDR1 and CDR2 (germline): MNHNS, SASEGT. Here the CDR3 reads CASRAGTGGSYSNQPQHF. CDR3 nucleotides: TGTGCCAGCAGGGCCGGGACAGGGGGCTCATATAGCAATCAGCCCCAGCATTTT.